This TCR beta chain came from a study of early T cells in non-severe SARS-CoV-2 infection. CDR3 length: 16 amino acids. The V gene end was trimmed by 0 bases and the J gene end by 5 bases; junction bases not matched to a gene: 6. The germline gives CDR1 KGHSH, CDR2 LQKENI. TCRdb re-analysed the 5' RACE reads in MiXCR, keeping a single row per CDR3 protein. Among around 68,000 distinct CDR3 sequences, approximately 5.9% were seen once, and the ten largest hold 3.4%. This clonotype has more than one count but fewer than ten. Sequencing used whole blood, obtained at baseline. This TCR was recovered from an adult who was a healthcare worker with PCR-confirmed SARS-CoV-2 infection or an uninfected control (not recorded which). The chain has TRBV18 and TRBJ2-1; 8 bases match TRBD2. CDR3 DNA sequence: TGTGCCAGCTCACCACCGGGACTAGGGGCCCACAATGAGCAGTTCTTC. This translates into CASSPPGLGAHNEQFF.